This T cell receptor (beta chain) was identified in a study of T cell repertoires in cytomegalovirus infection. At the level of the study: HLA-B-restricted CMV epitopes that are well studied, plus recently identified HLA-C-restricted ones, were used by the study. Study results and limitations: What dominated the ex vivo response were HLA-C-restricted CMV-specific TCR beta clonotypes. Using cumulative public TCR beta family frequency, the authors identified those who carried CMV together with the relevant HLA.

Each CDR3 protein is one row after TCRdb ran MiXCR on the reads. Seen here are a few hundred thousand distinct CDR3 sequences, approximately 25% observed once, and the top ten hold 10% to 15%. Germline CDR1 and CDR2: SGHRS and YFSETQ. The CDR3 length is 14 residues. V gave up 6 bases and J gave up 4 bases; unmatched junction bases: 8. Comment on this clonotype: No antigen is known for it.

The source material was cultured PBMCs, sampled from culture after CMV antigen stimulation. V usage is TRBV5-1 and J usage is TRBJ2-3; 7 bases align to TRBD1. This TCR came from a human donor in good health (CMV status not recorded). Some clones in this sample may be carry-over from other donors' samples. CDR3 coding DNA: TGCGCCAGCACGCGGACAGGAACCCCAGATACGCAGTATTTT. This sequence encodes CASTRTGTPDTQYF.